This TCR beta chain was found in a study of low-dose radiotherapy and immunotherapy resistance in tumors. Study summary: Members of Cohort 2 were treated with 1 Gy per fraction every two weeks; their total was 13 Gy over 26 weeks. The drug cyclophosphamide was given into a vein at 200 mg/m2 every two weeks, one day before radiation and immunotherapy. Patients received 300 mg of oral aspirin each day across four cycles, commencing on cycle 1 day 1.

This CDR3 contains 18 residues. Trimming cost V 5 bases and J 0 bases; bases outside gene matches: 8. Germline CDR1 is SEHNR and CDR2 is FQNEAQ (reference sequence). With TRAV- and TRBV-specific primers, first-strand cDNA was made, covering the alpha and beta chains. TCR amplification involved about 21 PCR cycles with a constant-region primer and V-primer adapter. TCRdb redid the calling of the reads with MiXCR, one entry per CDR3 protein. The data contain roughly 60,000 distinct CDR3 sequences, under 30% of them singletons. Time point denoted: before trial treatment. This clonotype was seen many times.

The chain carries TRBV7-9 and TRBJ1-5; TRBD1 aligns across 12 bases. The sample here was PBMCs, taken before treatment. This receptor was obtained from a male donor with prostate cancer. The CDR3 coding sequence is TGTGCCAGCAGCCCCGGGACAGGGGGCCTCTTTAGCAATCAGCCCCAGCATTTT. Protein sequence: CASSPGTGGLFSNQPQHF.